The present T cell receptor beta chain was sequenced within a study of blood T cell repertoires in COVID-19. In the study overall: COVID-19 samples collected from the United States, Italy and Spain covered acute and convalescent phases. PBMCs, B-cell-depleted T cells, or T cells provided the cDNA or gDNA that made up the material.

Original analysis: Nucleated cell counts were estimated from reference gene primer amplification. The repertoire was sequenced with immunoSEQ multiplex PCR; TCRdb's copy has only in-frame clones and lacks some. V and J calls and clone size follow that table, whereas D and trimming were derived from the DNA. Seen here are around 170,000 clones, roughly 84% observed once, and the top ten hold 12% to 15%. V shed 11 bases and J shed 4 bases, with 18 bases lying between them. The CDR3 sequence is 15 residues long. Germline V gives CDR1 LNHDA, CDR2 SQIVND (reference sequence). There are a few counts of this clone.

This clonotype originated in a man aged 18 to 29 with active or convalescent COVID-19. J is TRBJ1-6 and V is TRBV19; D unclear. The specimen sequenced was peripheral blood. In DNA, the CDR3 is TGTGCCTGTCGGGAGAATTCCCTTTATAATTCACCCCTCCACTTT. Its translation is CACRENSLYNSPLHF. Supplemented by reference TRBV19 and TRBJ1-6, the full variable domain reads DGGITQSPKYLFRKEGQNVTLSCEQNLNHDAMYWYRQDPGQGLRLIYYSQIVNDFQKGDIAEGYSVSREKKESFPLTVTSAQKNPTAFYLCACRENSLYNSPLHFGNGTRLTVT.